This T cell receptor (beta chain) was recorded in a study of blood T cell repertoires in COVID-19 (dated by TCRdb to 2019 to 2021). With respect to the entire study: Collaborator samples came from the United States, Italy and Spain and covered acute and convalescent phases of COVID-19. The samples were drawn from the first 160 participants of the ongoing ImmuneRACE study and from 950 to 1,500 subjects provided by 6 global collaborators. The sample metadata nearly always contained a de-identified subject ID, COVID-19 status, age in years and sex. The repertoires were made available in a free public database intended to serve as a resource for research on the immune response to SARS-CoV-2. Deeply sampled blood TCRbeta repertoires from subjects exposed to, actively infected with, or recovered from COVID-19 were included in the dataset. HLA class I and class II types, where available, came from metadata supplied by the sample provider rather than from assay-based typing. The material from the prospective study consisted of cDNA or gDNA derived from T cells, B-cell-depleted T cells, or PBMCs.

TCRbeta CDR3 regions were amplified from genomic DNA using the immunoSEQ Assay, a bias-controlled multiplex PCR. Per the original workflow: Within the assay, amplification of reference gene primers was used to estimate how many nucleated cells each sample contained. To quantify the absolute abundance of each unique TCRbeta CDR3 rearrangement, sequence reads were collapsed and filtered. Productive Simpson clonality was computed per sample as the square root of Simpson's diversity index over productive rearrangements. TCRdb holds this immuneACCESS table with in-frame rearrangements only. Some clones are missing; in checked studies, unresolved V genes explain under half, and the rest has no known cause. D and trimming come from the DNA, and the V and J calls and clone size come from that table. This sample gives about 240,000 clones in total; about four fifths of them show up just once. Around 5% of the sample lies in the top ten.

In the case of this clone: Its antigen is currently not known. The sample holds no much larger clone one base away, and base qualities are not on file.

Collaborating institutions collected whole blood in K2EDTA tubes following their own protocols. Collaborator samples were shipped for TCRbeta analysis as frozen whole blood, isolated PBMCs, or DNA extracted from either sample type. General conclusions and limits of the study: The quantity of clinical and demographic metadata differed by source and by participant and was supplied without curation.

At the junction V is shortened by 2 bases and J by 0 bases; bases outside the gene matches: 5. Including cysteine and phenylalanine, the CDR3 has 16 amino acids. Only the CDR3 region is kept as DNA, spanning 48 bases read in frame from base 1. Taken from the germline V gene, the CDR1 and CDR2 loops are MNHEY and SVGAGI. Sequencing was carried out using peripheral blood. The TCR originated in a woman between 70 and 85 years old with acute or convalescent COVID-19. Rearrangement joined TRBV6-5 to TRBJ1-1; 8 bases in between match TRBD1. The nucleotide sequence reads TGTGCCAGCAGTTACACTGCGGGACAGGTGAACACTGAAGCTTTCTTT. This yields the protein CASSYTAGQVNTEAFF.